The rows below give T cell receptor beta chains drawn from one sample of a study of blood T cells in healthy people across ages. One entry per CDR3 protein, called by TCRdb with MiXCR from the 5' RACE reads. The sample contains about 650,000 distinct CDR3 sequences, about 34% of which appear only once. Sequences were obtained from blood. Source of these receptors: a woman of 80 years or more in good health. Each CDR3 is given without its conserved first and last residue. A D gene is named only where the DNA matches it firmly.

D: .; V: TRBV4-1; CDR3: ASSHTSPSTDTQY
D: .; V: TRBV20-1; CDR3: SAKGGANEQF
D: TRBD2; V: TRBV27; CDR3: ASSSSWVAGWRETQY
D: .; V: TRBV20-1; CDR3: SASAWASQETQY
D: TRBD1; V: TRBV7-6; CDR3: ASSPTGGFTDTQY
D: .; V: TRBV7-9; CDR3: ASGVPGANVLT
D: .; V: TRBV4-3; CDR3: ASSQDRNTLPPDTQY
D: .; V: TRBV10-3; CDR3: ATGESTDTQY
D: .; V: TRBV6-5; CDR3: ASSYVQSSYNEQY
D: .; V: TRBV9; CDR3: ASSVGVATNEKLF
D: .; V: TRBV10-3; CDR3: AISEGGGVPDTQY
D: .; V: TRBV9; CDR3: ASSASLADANNEQF
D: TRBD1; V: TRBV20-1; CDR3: SARVRDSDTEAF
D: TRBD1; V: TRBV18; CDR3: ASTSKQYEDRATEQF
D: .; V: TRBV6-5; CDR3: ASAKAGIQY
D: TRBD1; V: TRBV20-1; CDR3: SARLQGAYYGYT
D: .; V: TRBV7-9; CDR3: ASSPDRSRLVTQY
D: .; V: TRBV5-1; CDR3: ASSSSGALGNSPLH
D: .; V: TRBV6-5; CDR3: ASRRPTENTQY
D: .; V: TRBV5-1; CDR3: ASSLLGARNSYEQY
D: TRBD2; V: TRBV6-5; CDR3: VSSYFQGRAGSTDTQY
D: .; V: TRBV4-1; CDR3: ASSQVSREQETQY
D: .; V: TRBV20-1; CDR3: SASGGETQY
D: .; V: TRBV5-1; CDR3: ASSSGLLYEQY
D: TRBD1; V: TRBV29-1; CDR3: SVTDRGFNTIY
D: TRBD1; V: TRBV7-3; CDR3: ASSLRRTGAHEQY
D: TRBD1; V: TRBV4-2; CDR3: ASSIPGQGIYEQY
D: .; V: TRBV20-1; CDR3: SAIARAKLNEQF
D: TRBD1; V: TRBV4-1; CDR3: ASSAPGTGPGNIQY
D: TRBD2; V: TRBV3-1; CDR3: ASSFSGRVETQY
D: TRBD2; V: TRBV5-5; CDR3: ASTPAGPSGKTDTQY
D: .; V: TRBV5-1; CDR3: ASSPDSNTGELF
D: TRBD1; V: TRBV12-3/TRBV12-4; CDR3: ASSLAGTVRGYT